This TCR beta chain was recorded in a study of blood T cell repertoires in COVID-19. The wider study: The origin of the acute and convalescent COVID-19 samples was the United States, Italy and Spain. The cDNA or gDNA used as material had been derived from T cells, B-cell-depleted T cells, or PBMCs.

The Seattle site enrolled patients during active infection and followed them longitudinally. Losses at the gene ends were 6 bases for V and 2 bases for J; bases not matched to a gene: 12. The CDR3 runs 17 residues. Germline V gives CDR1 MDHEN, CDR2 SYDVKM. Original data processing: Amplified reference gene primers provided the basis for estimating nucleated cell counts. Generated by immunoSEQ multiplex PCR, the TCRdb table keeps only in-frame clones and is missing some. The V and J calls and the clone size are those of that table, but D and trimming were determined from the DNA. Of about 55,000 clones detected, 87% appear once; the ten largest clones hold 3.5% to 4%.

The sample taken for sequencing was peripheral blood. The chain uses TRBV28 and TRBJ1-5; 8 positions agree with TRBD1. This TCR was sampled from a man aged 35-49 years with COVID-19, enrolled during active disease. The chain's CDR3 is CASSPWTGLNGNQPQHF. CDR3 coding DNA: TGTGCCAGCAGCCCCTGGACAGGGTTAAATGGCAATCAGCCCCAGCATTTT.